The TCR beta chain under discussion was sequenced for a study of T cells in Graves' hyperthyroidism and ophthalmopathy (dated by TCRdb to between 2018 and 2021). Notes on the research overall: Peripheral blood samples were taken at initial diagnosis, before any treatment was given. Following sampling, methimazole starting at 30 mg daily was given to hyperthyroidism patients, and high-dose intravenous methylprednisolone was given to ophthalmopathy patients. A discovery cohort of around 100 patients, about 40 with Graves' ophthalmopathy and roughly 59 with stable Graves' hyperthyroidism, was used to find distinguishing TCR V-J signatures. Prospective prediction of ophthalmopathy was tested in an independent validation cohort consisting of some 20 hyperthyroidism patients and 15 to 17 patients who later progressed to ophthalmopathy. TCR Vbeta CDR3 sequencing of some 140 peripheral blood samples (over 40 ophthalmopathy, 75 hyperthyroidism and some 17 progressor patients) is reported in the paper. In more than 5 Graves' hyperthyroidism patients, the study also compared T-cell repertoires from thyroid tissue with T-cell repertoires from blood. For training and testing, the 95 to 100 patients in the discovery cohort were randomly divided in a 7:3 ratio. Paper-wide results and their limitations: Most expanded thyroid clonotypes (frequency above 0.001) were also detected in blood, a finding suggesting that blood repertoires may reflect thyroid immune responses. In cross-validation, a model built on a 13 V-J signature told ophthalmopathy apart from stable hyperthyroidism with under 90% sensitivity and around 81% specificity, and in testing the same model reached 80%/75%. In validation, progression to ophthalmopathy was predicted by the model with around 71% sensitivity and roughly 72% specificity, a median of 6.5 months before onset. Sample size was not statistically predetermined, and blinding of investigators to group allocation was not performed.

Ophthalmopathy patients had moderately to severely active disease, with a Clinical Activity Score of 3 or more, a NOSPECS grade of 4 or more, and a disease duration of less than 3 months. The study excluded patients with uncontrolled infections, other autoimmune diseases, pregnancy or lactation. Diagnoses relied on clinical symptoms, serum thyroxine and TRAb, thyroid ultrasound and orbital computed tomography. PBMCs were isolated from about 9.2 ml of fresh peripheral blood by Ficoll-Paque density gradient centrifugation. Total RNA was extracted with Trizol reagent, and quality was checked on an Agilent 2100 Bioanalyzer. About this clonotype itself: It has no known antigen specificity. No base-level quality is on record; no much larger clone is a single base apart.

The trim is 3 bases for V and 4 bases for J, with a gap of 9 bases between the germline ends. The CDR3 measures 14 amino acids from cysteine to phenylalanine. Of all the DNA, just the CDR3 is kept, 42 bases in frame from base 1. The TCR beta CDR3 regions were amplified from RNA transcripts. The first round of RT-PCR for the TCR CDR3 was performed with the HTBI primer set and the Qiagen OneStep RT-PCR kit. Libraries were constructed in a second round of multiplex PCR, after which size selection and purification were carried out. Paired-end sequencing of the libraries was performed with 100 bp reads on an Illumina HiSeq2000. The original pipeline was this. SOAPnuke was used to process the raw data, removing reads that contained adapters or uncalled bases, had a mean Phred below 15, or lacked an exact match to the constant primer or identifier. COPE v1.2.5 was used to merge the high-quality paired reads, and each unique nucleotide sequence was defined as a clonotype. MiTCR v1.1 was used to align clonotypes to the IMGT TRBV, TRBD and TRBJ reference segments. Only V-J combinations with frequency above 0.0001, covering about 99% of repertoires, were analysed. A TCS score was defined as the ratio between F50 (clonal expansion) and ExV (chaos), using BLOSUM62-based TCRdist between CDR3 peptides within each V-J. Welch's t-statistics and random forest reduced approximately 520 V-J features to some 14, which were used in a naive Bayes classifier (R e1071). The raw public reads went through TCRdb reprocessing: fastp at Q25, MiXCR clone calling, in-frame beta chains kept. Each CDR3 protein appears once, grouped with its most common genes and DNA. The V and J calls were determined by TCRdb, not by the authors. Here the sample has 700,000 or so distinct CDR3 sequences; roughly 15% occur a single time. The top ten constitute roughly an eighth of the sample.

Sequenced sample: blood. The TCR originated in a woman in her forties or fifties with Graves' ophthalmopathy. In this chain, TRBV12-3 or TRBV12-4 is recombined with TRBJ1-4; the D gene assignment is ambiguous. The CDR3 is CASSLARNNEKLFF. In nucleotide form, the sequence is TGTGCCAGCAGTTTGGCACGGAATAATGAAAAACTGTTTTTT.